These 13 T cell receptor beta chains came from one sample sequenced in a study of blood T cell repertoires in COVID-19. TCRdb's copy holds only in-frame clones and misses some; the assay was immunoSEQ multiplex PCR. Of roughly 55,000 clones in the sample, roughly four fifths were seen once. The sequenced material came from peripheral blood. The receptors stem from a woman aged 55 to 70 with acute or convalescent COVID-19.

This chain links TRBV10-2 with TRBJ1-1; 8 bases are shared with TRBD1. The CDR3 runs 18 residues. V trimming: 3 bases; J trimming: 0 bases; junction bases outside the gene matches: 12. CDR1 WSHSY and CDR2 SAAADI come from the germline V gene. In DNA form, the CDR3 reads TGCGCCAGCAGTGACATCTTACTAACAGGGGGTTTGAACACTGAAGCTTTCTTT. This translates into CASSDILLTGGLNTEAFF.

The chain has TRBV2 and TRBJ2-3, with 9 bases that match TRBD2. Germline V gives CDR1 SNHLY, CDR2 FYNNEI. V lost 7 bases, J lost 1 base, and 6 bases stayed unmatched. The CDR3 spans 15 residues. The CDR3 region is CASTNIAGGTDTQYF. Written as DNA, the CDR3 is TGTGCCAGCACGAATATAGCGGGGGGCACAGATACGCAGTATTTT.

The chain links TRBV7-9 to TRBJ2-2; the match to TRBD1 covers 8 bases. V shed 5 bases, J shed 1 base, and the junction held 9 bases outside the gene matches. The CDR3 runs to 17 residues. Germline values: CDR1 SEHNR, CDR2 FQNEAQ (reference sequence). The CDR3, as DNA: TGTGCCAGCAGCCCCGAAACTGGACAGGGGAACACCGGGGAGCTGTTTTTT. Translation: CASSPETGQGNTGELFF.

The chain combines TRBV6-5 with TRBJ1-2, with no clear D. V lost 4 bases and J 4 bases, leaving 10 bases between the germline ends. Germline-derived CDR1 and CDR2 are MNHEY and SVGAGI. The CDR3 spans 13 residues. CDR3 amino acids: CASSSRHGYGYTF. CDR3 sequence (DNA): TGTGCCAGCAGTTCCAGACACGGCTATGGCTACACCTTC.

V and J are TRBV19 and TRBJ1-5; D is unclear. V gave up 0 bases and J gave up 5 bases, with 14 bases separating them. The CDR3 loop spans 16 amino acids. From germline, CDR1 is LNHDA and CDR2 SQIVND (reference sequence). Here the CDR3 reads CASSIEGTGSDQPQHF. The CDR3 nucleotides are TGTGCCAGTAGTATAGAAGGAACGGGGAGCGATCAGCCCCAGCATTTT.

V is TRBV7-2 and J is TRBJ2-3, with 7 bases aligning to TRBD2. Germline-derived CDR1 and CDR2 are SGHTA and FQGNSA. There are 17 residues in the CDR3. Trimming took 0 bases from V and 6 from J; bases not matched to a gene: 12. CDR3 sequence: CASSLAQRGQLWDTQYF. For the CDR3, the DNA is TGTGCCAGCAGCTTAGCCCAGCGGGGCCAACTGTGGGATACGCAGTATTTT.

This chain uses TRBV27 with TRBJ1-1; D gene unclear. This CDR3 spans 17 amino acids. CDR1 MNHEY and CDR2 SMNVEV come from the germline V gene (reference sequence). Trimming left V 2 bases short and J 6 bases short, with 22 bases between. CDR3 region: CASSLEGGGGFAAEAFF. CDR3 in DNA: TGTGCCAGCAGTTTAGAAGGCGGAGGAGGGTTCGCCGCTGAAGCTTTCTTT.

The V and J genes are TRBV18 and TRBJ2-6, with a weak D call TRBD2 (5 bases). Trimming took off 1 base at V and 1 base at J, with 5 bases between the two ends. The germline V gene has CDR1 KGHSH and CDR2 LQKENI. The CDR3 length is 15 residues. In nucleotides, the CDR3 is TGTGCCAGCTCACCACGGACTTCTGGGGCCAACGTCCTGACTTTC. Translation gives CASSPRTSGANVLTF.

This chain connects TRBV29-1 to TRBJ1-1, with 8 bases aligning to TRBD1. Germline values: CDR1 SQVTM, CDR2 ANQGSEA. The CDR3 runs to 13 residues. J was trimmed by 8 bases and V by 3 bases; bases with no gene match: 8. CDR3 region: CSVDEGGQEEAFF. DNA for the CDR3: TGCAGCGTTGATGAGGGGGGACAGGAAGAAGCTTTCTTT. The variable domain in full, with the rest retrieved from reference TRBV29-1 and TRBJ1-1, is SAVISQKPSRDICQRGTSLTIQCQVDSQVTMMFWYRQQPGQSLTLIATANQGSEATYESGFVIDKFPISRPNLTFSTLTVSNMSPEDSSIYLCSVDEGGQEEAFFGQGTRLTVV.

The V gene is TRBV5-1, the J gene TRBJ2-3; D gene ambiguous. The V gene lost 0 bases and the J gene lost 1 base, with 9 bases spanning the gap. The CDR3 length is 15 residues. CDR1 is SGHRS, CDR2 YFSETQ, per germline. This CDR3 reads CASSLDAAGTDTQYF. The CDR3 nucleotides read TGCGCCAGCAGCTTGGATGCGGCCGGCACAGATACGCAGTATTTT.

The chain couples TRBV13 to TRBJ2-3; 9 nucleotides match TRBD2. The germline CDR1 and CDR2 sequences are PRHDT and FYEKMQ (reference sequence). V was clipped by 6 bases and J by 5 bases; unmatched bases: 6. This CDR3 contains 14 residues. The CDR3 region has the DNA TGTGCCAGCAGGCCGGGACTAGCTCGAGATACGCAGTATTTT. Translated: CASRPGLARDTQYF.

This clone was observed a single time. The chain carries TRBV5-5 and TRBJ1-5; TRBD1 is a possible D gene (6 bases). The germline V gene has CDR1 SGHKS and CDR2 YYEKEE (reference sequence). The ends were cut back, 4 bases at V and 4 bases at J, with 12 bases in the middle. The CDR3 has 14 amino acids. The CDR3 protein is CASSLWTVNQPQHF. In DNA form, the CDR3 reads TGTGCCAGCAGCCTTTGGACAGTTAATCAGCCCCAGCATTTT.

V is TRBV6-5 and J is TRBJ1-4, with 9 positions matching TRBD1. CDR1 and CDR2 from the germline V gene are MNHEY and SVGAGI. The CDR3 spans 15 residues. The V and J ends lost 3 bases and 9 bases, in that order; junction bases with no gene match: 8. CDR3 sequence: CASSYSGTGIKKLFF. Here the CDR3 DNA reads TGTGCCAGCAGTTATTCCGGGACAGGGATCAAAAAACTGTTTTTT.